This T cell receptor (beta chain) was captured by sequencing in a study of blood T cell repertoires in COVID-19. Looking at the study overall: Samples came from the United States, Italy and Spain, spanning acute and convalescent COVID-19. PBMCs, B-cell-depleted T cells, or T cells provided the cDNA or gDNA that made up the material.

V was cut by 5 bases and J by 5 bases, with 12 bases left in between. Germline V gene sequence: CDR1 MNHEY, CDR2 SVGAGI. The CDR3 totals 13 residues. In this sample, this clone turned up a few times. Data came from immunoSEQ multiplex PCR; TCRdb stores just in-frame clones and leaves some out. The repertoire holds some 180,000 clones, around 84% seen once, with roughly 13% in the top ten. The receptor was derived from a human donor in a cohort sampled during active COVID-19. The gene calls are TRBV6-5 and TRBJ2-5; weak D call: TRBD2 (6 bases). The specimen was peripheral blood. The CDR3 bases are TGTGCCAGCAGTCCCCGCGGAGGGGAGACCCAGTACTTC. It translates to CASSPRGGETQYF.